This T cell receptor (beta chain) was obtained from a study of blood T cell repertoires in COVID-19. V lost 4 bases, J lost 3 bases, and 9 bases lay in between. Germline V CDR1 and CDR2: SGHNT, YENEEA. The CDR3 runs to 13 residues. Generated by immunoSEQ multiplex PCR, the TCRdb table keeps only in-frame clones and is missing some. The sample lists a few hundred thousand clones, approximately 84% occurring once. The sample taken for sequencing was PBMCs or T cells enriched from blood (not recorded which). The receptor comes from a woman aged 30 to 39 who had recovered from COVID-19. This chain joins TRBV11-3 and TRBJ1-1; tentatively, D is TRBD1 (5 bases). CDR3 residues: CASSSTGDTEAFF. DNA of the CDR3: TGTGCCAGCAGCTCCACAGGAGACACTGAAGCTTTCTTT.